This T cell receptor beta chain is from a study of blood T cell repertoires in COVID-19. In the study overall: COVID-19 samples collected from the United States, Italy and Spain covered acute and convalescent phases. PBMCs, B-cell-depleted T cells, or T cells were the source of the cDNA or gDNA that made up the material.

The germline V gene has CDR1 SGDLS and CDR2 YYNGEE. Trimming removed 0 bases at V and 5 bases at J, with 12 bases between. The CDR3 length is 15 residues. Original analysis: Amplification from reference gene primers served as the basis for estimated nucleated cell counts. Only in-frame clones appear in the TCRdb table, and some are missing; sequencing was by immunoSEQ multiplex PCR. The V and J calls and the clone size are those of that table, but D and trimming were determined from the DNA. The sample lists tens of thousands of clones; approximately 90% were seen once. Sequencing was carried out using peripheral blood. This receptor was taken from a human donor with active COVID-19. The donor label of this sample is uncertain. V gene TRBV9 combines with J gene TRBJ1-5; tentative D call: TRBD1 (5 bases). CDR3 nucleotides: TGTGCCAGCAGCGTAGGGGTTGGCAGGGATCAGCCCCAGCATTTT. This codes for CASSVGVGRDQPQHF.